These T cell receptor beta chains were read from a single sample in a study of EBV T-cell therapy then PD-1 blockade in nasopharyngeal carcinoma. Sequencing used immunoSEQ multiplex PCR; TCRdb keeps in-frame clones, though not all of them. The sample consists of around 19,000 clones, approximately 79% of them appearing once. For these TCRs, the target antigens are not known. Here the sequenced sample was CD8+ T cells from blood, taken at roughly day 270 from a patient whose treatment included autologous EBV-specific T cells and nivolumab. Receptors originate from a man aged 40-49 years with nasopharyngeal carcinoma. The CDR3 runs from the conserved cysteine through the conserved F or W. The order of the fields is clone size, J gene, V gene, D gene, CDR3 DNA, CDR3 protein. The D gene is left open where the match is weak. Clone size is stated in some rows and not others, as once, few, many or a class when expanded.

clone_size: once
j_call: TRBJ1-2
v_call: TRBV13
d_call: NA
cdr3_nt: TGTGCCAGCAGCTTGGCGGCCACCGGGCCCAACTATGGCTACACCTTC
cdr3_aa: CASSLAATGPNYGYTF

clone_size: many
j_call: TRBJ2-1
v_call: TRBV6-4
d_call: TRBD2
cdr3_nt: TGTGCCAGCAGTGGACTAGCGGGGGGCAATGAGCAGTTCTTC
cdr3_aa: CASSGLAGGNEQFF

clone_size: NA
j_call: TRBJ2-2
v_call: TRBV3-1/TRBV3-2
d_call: NA
cdr3_nt: TGTGCCAGCAGCCAAGACATGGCGGCCGGGGAGCTGTTTTTT
cdr3_aa: CASSQDMAAGELFF

clone_size: NA
j_call: TRBJ2-5
v_call: TRBV4-1
d_call: TRBD2
cdr3_nt: TGCGCCAGCAGCCAAGATCAGACTAGCGGGGCCAGGGAGACCCAGTACTTC
cdr3_aa: CASSQDQTSGARETQYF

clone_size: NA
j_call: TRBJ2-1
v_call: TRBV6-6
d_call: TRBD2
cdr3_nt: TGTGCCAGCACCCATACTAGCGGGGCCTACAATGAGCAGTTCTTC
cdr3_aa: CASTHTSGAYNEQFF

clone_size: medium-sized
j_call: TRBJ1-1
v_call: TRBV5-1
d_call: TRBD1
cdr3_nt: TGCGCCAGCAGCTTGGAGGGGGACAGGAAAGCTTTCTTT
cdr3_aa: CASSLEGDRKAFF

clone_size: NA
j_call: TRBJ1-2
v_call: TRBV19
d_call: NA
cdr3_nt: TGTGCCAGTAGTATCCCCCAAGGGCGGCACTATGGCTACACCTTC
cdr3_aa: CASSIPQGRHYGYTF

clone_size: once
j_call: TRBJ1-1
v_call: TRBV5-5
d_call: NA
cdr3_nt: TGTGCCAGCAGCCATGACGTAAGCACTGAAGCTTTCTTT
cdr3_aa: CASSHDVSTEAFF

clone_size: NA
j_call: TRBJ2-7
v_call: TRBV9
d_call: NA
cdr3_nt: TGTGCCAGCAGCGGTCCGGGACCTATATCCTACGAGCAGTACTTC
cdr3_aa: CASSGPGPISYEQYF

clone_size: NA
j_call: TRBJ2-7
v_call: TRBV6-1
d_call: NA
cdr3_nt: TGTGCCAGCAGTGAACAAACAGGGTCTTCGTACGAGCAGTACTTC
cdr3_aa: CASSEQTGSSYEQYF

clone_size: NA
j_call: TRBJ2-1
v_call: TRBV28
d_call: TRBD2
cdr3_nt: TGTGCCAGCAGGGGGACTAACTCCTACAATGAGCAGTTCTTC
cdr3_aa: CASRGTNSYNEQFF

clone_size: NA
j_call: TRBJ2-3
v_call: TRBV10-3
d_call: NA
cdr3_nt: TGTGCCATCAGTGACCCCGGTCCCAGGACAGCTTCTTACACAGATACGCAGTATTTT
cdr3_aa: CAISDPGPRTASYTDTQYF

clone_size: once
j_call: TRBJ2-5
v_call: TRBV11-2
d_call: TRBD2
cdr3_nt: TGTGCCAGCATCGGCCCCCGGGGGGAAGTCTGGGAGACCCAGTACTTC
cdr3_aa: CASIGPRGEVWETQYF

clone_size: medium-sized
j_call: TRBJ2-7
v_call: TRBV27
d_call: NA
cdr3_nt: TGTGCCAGCAGTCCCAGTGGAAGGGGCAGGGTCGACGAGCAGTACTTC
cdr3_aa: CASSPSGRGRVDEQYF

clone_size: once
j_call: TRBJ2-1
v_call: TRBV30
d_call: TRBD1
cdr3_nt: TGTGCCTGGAGTGTACGGGTCTGGACAGGAGGATACAATGAGCAGTTCTTC
cdr3_aa: CAWSVRVWTGGYNEQFF

clone_size: NA
j_call: TRBJ2-3
v_call: TRBV6-5
d_call: NA
cdr3_nt: TGTGCCAGCAGTTACTTACCGCGCACAGATACGCAGTATTTT
cdr3_aa: CASSYLPRTDTQYF

clone_size: NA
j_call: TRBJ2-1
v_call: TRBV19
d_call: NA
cdr3_nt: TGTGCCAGTAGTATCCCAAGAGGCAATGAGCAGTTCTTC
cdr3_aa: CASSIPRGNEQFF

clone_size: once
j_call: TRBJ2-7
v_call: TRBV13
d_call: NA
cdr3_nt: TGTGCCAGCAGCTTACTGCGAGGGTCCAGCTACGAGCAGTACTTC
cdr3_aa: CASSLLRGSSYEQYF

clone_size: NA
j_call: TRBJ1-1
v_call: TRBV19
d_call: NA
cdr3_nt: TGTGCCAGTAGTTGGGGGGAATCGGGCACTGAAGCTTTCTTT
cdr3_aa: CASSWGESGTEAFF

clone_size: NA
j_call: TRBJ2-3
v_call: TRBV28
d_call: NA
cdr3_nt: TGTGCCAGCAGTTTCCTCTCAGGCACAGATACGCAGTATTTT
cdr3_aa: CASSFLSGTDTQYF

clone_size: once
j_call: TRBJ2-7
v_call: TRBV4-3
d_call: TRBD1
cdr3_nt: TGCGCCAGCAGCCCAGCCGTAGGACAGGGATCCTACGAGCAGTACTTC
cdr3_aa: CASSPAVGQGSYEQYF

clone_size: NA
j_call: TRBJ2-5
v_call: TRBV7-6
d_call: NA
cdr3_nt: TGTGCCAGCAGCTTACGTCGGGGAGAGACCCAGTACTTC
cdr3_aa: CASSLRRGETQYF

clone_size: NA
j_call: TRBJ2-1
v_call: TRBV12-3/TRBV12-4
d_call: NA
cdr3_nt: TGTGCCAGCAGTTTAGACGACGGGGATGAGCAGTTCTTC
cdr3_aa: CASSLDDGDEQFF

clone_size: NA
j_call: TRBJ2-7
v_call: TRBV7-2
d_call: TRBD2
cdr3_nt: TGTGCCAGCAGCCCGGCGGGGGGGGGCGGCGAGCAGTACTTC
cdr3_aa: CASSPAGGGGEQYF

clone_size: NA
j_call: TRBJ1-1
v_call: TRBV9
d_call: NA
cdr3_nt: TGTGCCAGCAGCGGCGAACACCAGGGGTTTACTGAAGCTTTCTTT
cdr3_aa: CASSGEHQGFTEAFF

clone_size: NA
j_call: TRBJ2-7
v_call: TRBV13
d_call: NA
cdr3_nt: TGTGCCAGCAGCTTACAGTACGAGCAGTACTTC
cdr3_aa: CASSLQYEQYF

clone_size: NA
j_call: TRBJ2-3
v_call: TRBV27
d_call: TRBD2
cdr3_nt: TGTGCCAGCAGTACCAGCGGGGCCCTAGGAGATACGCAGTATTTT
cdr3_aa: CASSTSGALGDTQYF

clone_size: NA
j_call: TRBJ2-1
v_call: TRBV6-5
d_call: TRBD1
cdr3_nt: TGTGCCAGCAGTTCGGGGGACAGGGAGTTCTTC
cdr3_aa: CASSSGDREFF

clone_size: NA
j_call: TRBJ2-7
v_call: TRBV7-2
d_call: NA
cdr3_nt: TGTGCCAGCAGCTTAGAGTTAGGAGGTCCTTACGAGCAGTACTTC
cdr3_aa: CASSLELGGPYEQYF

clone_size: NA
j_call: TRBJ2-2
v_call: TRBV13
d_call: NA
cdr3_nt: TGTGCCAGCAGCTTAGGGGTCTCCACCGGGGAGCTGTTTTTT
cdr3_aa: CASSLGVSTGELFF

clone_size: NA
j_call: TRBJ2-7
v_call: TRBV7-2
d_call: TRBD1
cdr3_nt: TGTGCCAGCAGCTTATGGGACAGGGAGAATTACGAGCGGTACTTC
cdr3_aa: CASSLWDRENYERYF

clone_size: NA
j_call: TRBJ2-3
v_call: TRBV29-1
d_call: TRBD2
cdr3_nt: TGCAGCGTTGAGGCGGGGGGTTCCAGCACAGATACGCAGTATTTT
cdr3_aa: CSVEAGGSSTDTQYF

clone_size: NA
j_call: TRBJ2-5
v_call: TRBV18
d_call: NA
cdr3_nt: TGTGCCAGCTCGGATTGGGACCAGGAGACCCAGTACTTC
cdr3_aa: CASSDWDQETQYF

clone_size: NA
j_call: TRBJ2-3
v_call: TRBV12-3/TRBV12-4
d_call: NA
cdr3_nt: TGTGCCAGCAGTTCAGGACCGTCAGATACGCAGTATTTT
cdr3_aa: CASSSGPSDTQYF

clone_size: few
j_call: TRBJ2-1
v_call: TRBV27
d_call: TRBD2
cdr3_nt: TGTGCCAGCAGGCGCGGGACTAGCGTCAATGAGCAGTTCTTC
cdr3_aa: CASRRGTSVNEQFF

clone_size: NA
j_call: TRBJ2-5
v_call: TRBV5-4
d_call: NA
cdr3_nt: TGTGCCAGCAGCTTGGTTTCCAGCGGTAAAGAGACCCAGTACTTC
cdr3_aa: CASSLVSSGKETQYF

clone_size: NA
j_call: TRBJ2-6
v_call: TRBV28
d_call: NA
cdr3_nt: TGTGCCAGCAGCCCGGAGGGAGAGTCTGGGGCCAACGTCCTGACTTTC
cdr3_aa: CASSPEGESGANVLTF

clone_size: NA
j_call: TRBJ1-6
v_call: TRBV21-1
d_call: NA
cdr3_nt: TGTGCCAGACCGGGACACAACGTCTCCTATAATTCACCCCTCCACTTT
cdr3_aa: CARPGHNVSYNSPLHF

clone_size: NA
j_call: TRBJ1-5
v_call: TRBV23-1
d_call: TRBD1
cdr3_nt: TGCGCCAGCAGAAACGACGGGACAGGGGCTCAGCCCCAGCATTTT
cdr3_aa: CASRNDGTGAQPQHF

clone_size: NA
j_call: TRBJ2-7
v_call: TRBV4-3
d_call: TRBD1
cdr3_nt: TGCGCCAGCAGCCAAGGGACAGGGAGGTACGAGCAGTACTTC
cdr3_aa: CASSQGTGRYEQYF

clone_size: NA
j_call: TRBJ2-7
v_call: TRBV7-9
d_call: NA
cdr3_nt: TGTGCCAGCAGCTCCCGGACGGAATCCTACGAGCAGTACTTC
cdr3_aa: CASSSRTESYEQYF

clone_size: NA
j_call: TRBJ2-7
v_call: TRBV7-9
d_call: NA
cdr3_nt: TGTGCCAGCAGCTCGGCGTACGAGCAGTACTTC
cdr3_aa: CASSSAYEQYF

clone_size: NA
j_call: TRBJ2-1
v_call: TRBV19
d_call: NA
cdr3_nt: TGTGCCAGTAGGGGGGGTAACAATGAGCAGTTCTTC
cdr3_aa: CASRGGNNEQFF

clone_size: NA
j_call: TRBJ2-1
v_call: TRBV5-4
d_call: TRBD2
cdr3_nt: TGTGCCAGCAGCTTCGCGGGGGGCCCCTACAATGAGCAGTTCTTC
cdr3_aa: CASSFAGGPYNEQFF

clone_size: NA
j_call: TRBJ1-2
v_call: TRBV28
d_call: TRBD1
cdr3_nt: TGTGCCAGCAGTTACCCCCGGACAGGGGGCGGCTTATATGGCTACACCTTC
cdr3_aa: CASSYPRTGGGLYGYTF

clone_size: once
j_call: TRBJ2-2
v_call: TRBV27
d_call: NA
cdr3_nt: TGTGCCAGCAGCCATCAACGAATCGGGGAGAACACCGGGGAGCTGTTTTTT
cdr3_aa: CASSHQRIGENTGELFF

clone_size: NA
j_call: TRBJ2-3
v_call: TRBV9
d_call: NA
cdr3_nt: TGTGCCAGCGGAGGTCCAGATACGCAGTATTTT
cdr3_aa: CASGGPDTQYF

clone_size: NA
j_call: TRBJ1-1
v_call: TRBV12-3/TRBV12-4
d_call: NA
cdr3_nt: TGTGCCAGCAGGCCGGACGGGAACACTGAAGCTTTCTTT
cdr3_aa: CASRPDGNTEAFF

clone_size: once
j_call: TRBJ2-7
v_call: TRBV7-9
d_call: NA
cdr3_nt: TGTGCCAGCAGCTTAGGGGGGTCAGAGCAGTACTTC
cdr3_aa: CASSLGGSEQYF

clone_size: NA
j_call: TRBJ2-1
v_call: TRBV4-2
d_call: TRBD2
cdr3_nt: TGTGCCAGCAGCCACCCCGAGCGGGGCGTCTCCTACAATGAGCAGTTCTTC
cdr3_aa: CASSHPERGVSYNEQFF

clone_size: NA
j_call: TRBJ1-2
v_call: TRBV6-5
d_call: TRBD1
cdr3_nt: TGTGCCAGCAGTTACTCACCCGACAGGGTAGATGGCTACACCTTC
cdr3_aa: CASSYSPDRVDGYTF

clone_size: NA
j_call: TRBJ1-1
v_call: TRBV7-8
d_call: NA
cdr3_nt: TGTGCCAGCAGCTTATCCGGGTTCGGTGCTTTCTTT
cdr3_aa: CASSLSGFGAFF

clone_size: NA
j_call: TRBJ1-1
v_call: TRBV6-1
d_call: TRBD1
cdr3_nt: TGTGCCAGCAGTGAAGAGCAGGGGGCCTCGTTCATGAACACTGAAGCTTTCTTT
cdr3_aa: CASSEEQGASFMNTEAFF

clone_size: once
j_call: TRBJ2-7
v_call: TRBV6-5
d_call: NA
cdr3_nt: TGTGCCAGCACCACGGGCTACTCCTACGAGCAGTACTTC
cdr3_aa: CASTTGYSYEQYF